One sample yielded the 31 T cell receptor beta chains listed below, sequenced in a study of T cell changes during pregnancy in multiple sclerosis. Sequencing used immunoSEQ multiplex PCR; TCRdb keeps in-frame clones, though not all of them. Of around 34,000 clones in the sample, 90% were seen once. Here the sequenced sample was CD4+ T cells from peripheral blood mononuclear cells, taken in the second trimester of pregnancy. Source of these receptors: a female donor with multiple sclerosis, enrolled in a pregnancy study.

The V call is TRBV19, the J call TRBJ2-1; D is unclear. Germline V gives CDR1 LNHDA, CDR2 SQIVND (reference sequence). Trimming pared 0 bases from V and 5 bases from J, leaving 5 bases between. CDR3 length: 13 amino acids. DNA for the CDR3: TGTGCCAGTAGTATAGATCGGGACAATGAGCAGTTCTTC. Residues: CASSIDRDNEQFF.

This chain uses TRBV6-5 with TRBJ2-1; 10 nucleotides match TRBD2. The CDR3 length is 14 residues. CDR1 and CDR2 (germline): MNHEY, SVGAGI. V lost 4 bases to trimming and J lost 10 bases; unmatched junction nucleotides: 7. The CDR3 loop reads CASSFLAGVAEQFF. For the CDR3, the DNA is TGTGCCAGCAGTTTCCTAGCGGGAGTAGCGGAGCAGTTCTTC.

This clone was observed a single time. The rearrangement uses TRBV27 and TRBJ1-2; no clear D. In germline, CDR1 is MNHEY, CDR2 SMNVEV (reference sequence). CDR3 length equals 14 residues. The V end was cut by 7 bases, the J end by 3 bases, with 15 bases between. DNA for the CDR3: TGTGCCAGCACAACAAACTACGGGGACTATGGCTACACCTTC. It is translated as CASTTNYGDYGYTF.

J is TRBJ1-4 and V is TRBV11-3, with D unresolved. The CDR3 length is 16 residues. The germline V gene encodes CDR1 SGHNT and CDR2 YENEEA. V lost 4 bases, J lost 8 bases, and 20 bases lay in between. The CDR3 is CASSSPFGVKGEKLFF. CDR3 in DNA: TGTGCCAGCAGCTCCCCTTTCGGGGTTAAAGGAGAAAAACTGTTTTTT.

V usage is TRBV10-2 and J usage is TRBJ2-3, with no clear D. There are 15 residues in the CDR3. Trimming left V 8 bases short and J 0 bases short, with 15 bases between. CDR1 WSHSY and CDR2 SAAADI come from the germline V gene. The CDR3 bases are TGCGCCAGCTCCTTATGGCGGAGCAGCACAGATACGCAGTATTTT. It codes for CASSLWRSSTDTQYF.

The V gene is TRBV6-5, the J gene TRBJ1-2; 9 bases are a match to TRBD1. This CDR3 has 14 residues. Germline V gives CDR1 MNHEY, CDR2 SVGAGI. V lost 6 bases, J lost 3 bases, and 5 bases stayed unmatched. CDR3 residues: CASSRTGAHYGYTF. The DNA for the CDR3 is TGTGCCAGCAGCAGGACAGGGGCCCACTATGGCTACACCTTC.

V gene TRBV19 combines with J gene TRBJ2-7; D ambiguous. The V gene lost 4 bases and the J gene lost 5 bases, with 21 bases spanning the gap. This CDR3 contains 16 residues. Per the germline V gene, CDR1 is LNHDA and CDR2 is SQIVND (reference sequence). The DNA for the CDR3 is TGTGCCAGTAGTACTTTCCCGAGAGGCGGTCGGGACGAGCAGTACTTC. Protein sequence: CASSTFPRGGRDEQYF.

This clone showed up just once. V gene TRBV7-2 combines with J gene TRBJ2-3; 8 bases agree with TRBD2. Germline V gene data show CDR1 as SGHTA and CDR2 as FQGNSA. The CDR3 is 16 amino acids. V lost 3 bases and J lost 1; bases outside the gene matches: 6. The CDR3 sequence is CASSLTGTRRTDTQYF. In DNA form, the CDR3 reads TGTGCCAGCAGCTTGACCGGGACTAGACGCACAGATACGCAGTATTTT. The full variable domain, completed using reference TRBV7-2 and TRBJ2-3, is GAGVSQSPSNKVTEKGKDVELRCDPISGHTALYWYRQSLGQGLEFLIYFQGNSAPDKSGLPSDRFSAERTGGSVSTLTIQRTQQEDSAVYLCASSLTGTRRTDTQYFGPGTRLTVL.

As DNA, the CDR3 is TGCGCCAGCAGCCAATTGAGAGGGGGAAAACTGTTTTTT. This encodes CASSQLRGGKLFF. V usage is TRBV4-3 and J usage is TRBJ1-4; possibly TRBD1 for D (6 bases). The CDR3 totals 13 residues. Per the germline V gene, CDR1 is LGHNA and CDR2 is YSLEER. V shed 2 bases and J shed 10 bases, with 11 bases lying between them.

The CDR3 DNA sequence: TGCGCCAGCAGCTTGGCTCAGGGTTCCTACGAGCAGTACTTC. This translates into CASSLAQGSYEQYF. This chain links TRBV5-1 with TRBJ2-7; possible D gene TRBD1, 5 bases. Germline lookup yields CDR1 SGHRS and CDR2 YFSETQ. The CDR3 loop spans 14 amino acids. Trimming took 0 bases from V and 1 from J, leaving 8 bases between them. Using reference TRBV5-1 and TRBJ2-7 for the parts outside the CDR3, the full variable domain is KAGVTQTPRYLIKTRGQQVTLSCSPISGHRSVSWYQQTPGQGLQFLFEYFSETQRNKGNFPGRFSGRQFSNSRSEMNVSTLELGDSALYLCASSLAQGSYEQYFGPGTRLTVT.

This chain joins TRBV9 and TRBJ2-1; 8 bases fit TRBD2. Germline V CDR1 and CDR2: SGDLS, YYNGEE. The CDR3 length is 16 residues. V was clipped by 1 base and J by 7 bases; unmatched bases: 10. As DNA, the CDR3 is TGTGCCAGCAGCGTAAGAGCGGGAGAACTAGGGAATGAGCAGTTCTTC. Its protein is CASSVRAGELGNEQFF.

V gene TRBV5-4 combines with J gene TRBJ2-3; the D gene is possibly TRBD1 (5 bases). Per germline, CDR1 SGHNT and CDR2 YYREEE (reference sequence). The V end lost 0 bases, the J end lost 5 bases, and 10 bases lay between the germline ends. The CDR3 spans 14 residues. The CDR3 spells CASSLVGPGDTQYF. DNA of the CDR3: TGTGCCAGCAGCTTGGTGGGGCCGGGAGATACGCAGTATTTT.

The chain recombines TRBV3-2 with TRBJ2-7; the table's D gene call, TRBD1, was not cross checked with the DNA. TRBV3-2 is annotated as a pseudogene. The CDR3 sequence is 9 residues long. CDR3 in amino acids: CRGTYEQYF. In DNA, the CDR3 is TGCAGGGGTACCTACGAGCAGTACTTC.

Here the CDR3 reads CASSLTDYNEQFF. The CDR3 nucleotides are TGTGCCAGCAGCTTAACAGATTACAATGAGCAGTTCTTC. The chain couples TRBV7-2 to TRBJ2-1; D gene uncertain. This CDR3 is built from 13 residues. Trimming stripped 2 bases from V and 4 bases from J, with 6 bases between. Germline CDR1 SGHTA, CDR2 FQGNSA.

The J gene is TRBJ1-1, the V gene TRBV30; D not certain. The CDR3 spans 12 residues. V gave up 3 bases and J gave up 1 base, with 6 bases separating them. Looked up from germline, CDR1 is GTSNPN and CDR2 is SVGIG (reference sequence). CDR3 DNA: TGTGCCTGGAGCTCAGGGAACACTGAAGCTTTCTTT. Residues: CAWSSGNTEAFF.

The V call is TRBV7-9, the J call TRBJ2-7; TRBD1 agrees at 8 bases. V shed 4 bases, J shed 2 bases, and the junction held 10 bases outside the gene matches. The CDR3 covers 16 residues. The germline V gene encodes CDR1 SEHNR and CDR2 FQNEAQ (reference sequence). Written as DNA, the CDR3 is TGTGCCAGCAGCTCCCCTAGGGGACAGGTGACCTACGAGCAGTACTTC. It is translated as CASSSPRGQVTYEQYF.

The CDR3 DNA reads as TGTGCCAGCAGCCCCAGGACTAGCGGGAGCCTCACAGATACGCAGTATTTT. The encoded protein is CASSPRTSGSLTDTQYF. This rearrangement joins TRBV7-3 to TRBJ2-3; 13 nucleotides align to TRBD2. Looked up from germline, CDR1 is SGHTA and CDR2 is FQGTGA. V was clipped by 5 bases and J by 2 bases; unmatched bases: 7. The CDR3 runs to 17 residues.

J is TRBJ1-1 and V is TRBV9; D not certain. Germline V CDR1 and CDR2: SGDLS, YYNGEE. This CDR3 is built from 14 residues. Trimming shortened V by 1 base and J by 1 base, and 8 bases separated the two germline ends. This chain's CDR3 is CASSVNYGNTEAFF. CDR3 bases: TGTGCCAGCAGCGTAAATTACGGGAACACTGAAGCTTTCTTT.

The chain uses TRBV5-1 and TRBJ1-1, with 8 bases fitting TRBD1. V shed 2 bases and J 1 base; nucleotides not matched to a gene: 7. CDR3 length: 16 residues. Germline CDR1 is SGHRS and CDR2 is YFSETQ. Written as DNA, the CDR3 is TGCGCCAGCAGCTTTTCAGGGGGCGCTTCGAACACTGAAGCTTTCTTT. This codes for CASSFSGGASNTEAFF.

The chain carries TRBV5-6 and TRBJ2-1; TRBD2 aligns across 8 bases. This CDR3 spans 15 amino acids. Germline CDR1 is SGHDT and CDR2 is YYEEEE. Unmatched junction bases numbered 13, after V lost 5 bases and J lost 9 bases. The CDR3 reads CASRTDGLAGPEQFF. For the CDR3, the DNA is TGTGCCAGCAGGACCGATGGACTAGCAGGGCCTGAGCAGTTCTTC.

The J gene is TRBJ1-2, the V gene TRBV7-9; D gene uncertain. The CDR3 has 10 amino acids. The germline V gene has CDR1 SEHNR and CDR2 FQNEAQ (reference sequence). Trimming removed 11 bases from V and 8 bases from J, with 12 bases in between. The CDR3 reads CAYRAGGYTF. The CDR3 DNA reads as TGTGCCTACCGTGCGGGGGGCTACACCTTC.

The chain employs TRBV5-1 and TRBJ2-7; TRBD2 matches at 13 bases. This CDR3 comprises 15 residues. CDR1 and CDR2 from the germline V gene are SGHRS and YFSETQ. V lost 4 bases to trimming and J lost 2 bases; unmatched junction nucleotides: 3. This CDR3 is CASSGGTSGTYEQYF. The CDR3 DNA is TGCGCCAGCAGCGGAGGGACTAGCGGGACCTACGAGCAGTACTTC.

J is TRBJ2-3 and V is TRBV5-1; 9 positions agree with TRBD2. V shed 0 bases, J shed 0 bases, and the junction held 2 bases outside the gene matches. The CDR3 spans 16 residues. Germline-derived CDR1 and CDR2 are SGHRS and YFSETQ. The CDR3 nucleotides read TGCGCCAGCAGCTTGGTTAGCGGGAGTAGCACAGATACGCAGTATTTT. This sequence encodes CASSLVSGSSTDTQYF. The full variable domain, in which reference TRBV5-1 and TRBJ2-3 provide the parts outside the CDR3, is KAGVTQTPRYLIKTRGQQVTLSCSPISGHRSVSWYQQTPGQGLQFLFEYFSETQRNKGNFPGRFSGRQFSNSRSEMNVSTLELGDSALYLCASSLVSGSSTDTQYFGPGTRLTVL.

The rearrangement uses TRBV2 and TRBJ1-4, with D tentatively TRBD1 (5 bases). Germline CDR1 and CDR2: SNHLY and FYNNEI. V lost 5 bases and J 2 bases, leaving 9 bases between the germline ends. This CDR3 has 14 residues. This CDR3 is CASSLRGTNEKLFF. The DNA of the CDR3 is TGTGCCAGCAGTCTACGGGGGACTAATGAAAAACTGTTTTTT. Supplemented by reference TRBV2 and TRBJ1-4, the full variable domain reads EPEVTQTPSHQVTQMGQEVILRCVPISNHLYFYWYRQILGQKVEFLVSFYNNEISEKSEIFDDQFSVERPDGSNFTLKIRSTKLEDSAMYFCASSLRGTNEKLFFGSGTQLSVL.

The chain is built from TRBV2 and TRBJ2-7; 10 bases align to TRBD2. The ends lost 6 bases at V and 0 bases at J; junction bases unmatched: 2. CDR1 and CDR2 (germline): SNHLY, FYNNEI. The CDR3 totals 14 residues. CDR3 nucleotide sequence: TGTGCCAGCAGGCGACTAGCGGGCTCCTACGAGCAGTACTTC. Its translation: CASRRLAGSYEQYF.

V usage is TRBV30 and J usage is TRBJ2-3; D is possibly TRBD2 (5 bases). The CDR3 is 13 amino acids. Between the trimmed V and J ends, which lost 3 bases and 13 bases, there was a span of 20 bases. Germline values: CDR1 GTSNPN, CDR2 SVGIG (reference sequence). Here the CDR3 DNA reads TGTGCCTGGAGCCGTCAGAGCGGATACAACGAGTATTTT. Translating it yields CAWSRQSGYNEYF.

CDR3: CASRRTGGLGANVLTF. CDR3 nucleotide sequence: TGTGCCAGCCGGAGGACAGGGGGGCTCGGGGCCAACGTCCTGACTTTC. J is TRBJ2-6 and V is TRBV18; 10 nucleotides agree with TRBD1. This CDR3 is built from 16 residues. J gave up 4 bases and V 8 bases, and 8 bases lay outside the gene matches. Germline CDR1 reads KGHSH; CDR2 reads LQKENI.

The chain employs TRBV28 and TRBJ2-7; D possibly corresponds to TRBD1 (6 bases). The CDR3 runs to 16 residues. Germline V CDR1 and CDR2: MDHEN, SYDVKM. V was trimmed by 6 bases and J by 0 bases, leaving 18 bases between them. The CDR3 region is CASRFGGQGNSYEQYF. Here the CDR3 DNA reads TGTGCCAGCAGATTTGGGGGCCAGGGGAACTCCTACGAGCAGTACTTC.

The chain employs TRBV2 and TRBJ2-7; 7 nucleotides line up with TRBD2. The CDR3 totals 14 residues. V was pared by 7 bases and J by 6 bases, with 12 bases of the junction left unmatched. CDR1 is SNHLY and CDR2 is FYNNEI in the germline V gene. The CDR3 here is CASTQAGIRSEQYF. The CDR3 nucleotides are TGTGCCAGCACCCAAGCGGGGATCAGGAGCGAGCAGTACTTC.

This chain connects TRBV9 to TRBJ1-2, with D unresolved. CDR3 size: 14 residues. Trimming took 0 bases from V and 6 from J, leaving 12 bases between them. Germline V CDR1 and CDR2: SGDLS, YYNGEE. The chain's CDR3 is CASSVVGVENGYTF. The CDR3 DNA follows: TGTGCCAGCAGCGTAGTCGGGGTAGAAAATGGCTACACCTTC.

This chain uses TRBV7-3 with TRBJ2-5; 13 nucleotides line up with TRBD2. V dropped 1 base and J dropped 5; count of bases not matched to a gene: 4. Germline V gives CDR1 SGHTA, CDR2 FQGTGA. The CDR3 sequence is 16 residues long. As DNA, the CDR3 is TGTGCCAGCAGCTTAAATGGACTAGCGGGAGTTGAGACCCAGTACTTC. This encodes CASSLNGLAGVETQYF.